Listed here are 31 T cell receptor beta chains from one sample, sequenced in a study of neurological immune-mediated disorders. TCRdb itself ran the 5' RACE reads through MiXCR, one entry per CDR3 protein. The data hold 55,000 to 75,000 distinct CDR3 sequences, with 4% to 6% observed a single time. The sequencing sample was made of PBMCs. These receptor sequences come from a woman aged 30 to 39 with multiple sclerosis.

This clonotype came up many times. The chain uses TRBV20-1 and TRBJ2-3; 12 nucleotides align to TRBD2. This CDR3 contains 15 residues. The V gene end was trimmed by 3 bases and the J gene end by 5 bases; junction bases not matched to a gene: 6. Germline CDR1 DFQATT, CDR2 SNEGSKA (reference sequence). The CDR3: CSASDILAGGDTQYF. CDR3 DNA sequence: TGCAGTGCTAGCGATATACTAGCGGGGGGAGATACGCAGTATTTT.

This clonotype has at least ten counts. CDR3 loop: CASTREALNTEAFF. The CDR3 DNA follows: TGTGCCAGCACCAGGGAGGCGTTGAACACTGAAGCTTTCTTT. The rearrangement uses TRBV2 and TRBJ1-1, with D perhaps TRBD1 (5 bases). Trimming pared 7 bases from V and 0 bases from J, leaving 12 bases between. CDR1 SNHLY and CDR2 FYNNEI come from the germline V gene. CDR3 length: 14 residues.

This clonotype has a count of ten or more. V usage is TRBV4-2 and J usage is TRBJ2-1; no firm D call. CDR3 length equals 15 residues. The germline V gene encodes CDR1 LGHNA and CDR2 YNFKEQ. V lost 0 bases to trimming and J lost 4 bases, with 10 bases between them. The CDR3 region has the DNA TGTGCCAGCAGCCAAGACAGGACGCGGTACAATGAGCAGTTCTTC. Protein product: CASSQDRTRYNEQFF.

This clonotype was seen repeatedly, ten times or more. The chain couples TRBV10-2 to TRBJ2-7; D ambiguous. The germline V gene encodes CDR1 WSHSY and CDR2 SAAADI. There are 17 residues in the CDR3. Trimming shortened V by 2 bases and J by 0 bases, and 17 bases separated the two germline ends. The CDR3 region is CASSEIIYSVSSYEQYF. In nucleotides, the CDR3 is TGCGCCAGCAGTGAGATAATCTACAGCGTTAGCTCCTACGAGCAGTACTTC.

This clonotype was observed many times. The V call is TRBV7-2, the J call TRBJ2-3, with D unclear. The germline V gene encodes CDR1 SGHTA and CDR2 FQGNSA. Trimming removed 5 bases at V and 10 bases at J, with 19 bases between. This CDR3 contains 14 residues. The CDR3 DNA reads TGTGCCAGCAGCGTCGATCTCAATCTCGGTTCGCAGTATTTT. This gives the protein CASSVDLNLGSQYF.

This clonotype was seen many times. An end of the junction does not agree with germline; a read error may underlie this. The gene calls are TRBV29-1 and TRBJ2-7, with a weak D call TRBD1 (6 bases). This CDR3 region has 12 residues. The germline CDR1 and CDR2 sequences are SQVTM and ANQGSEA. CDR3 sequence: CSAVQGSDEQYF. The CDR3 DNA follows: TGCAGCGCCGTACAGGGCTCCGACGAGCAGTACTTC.

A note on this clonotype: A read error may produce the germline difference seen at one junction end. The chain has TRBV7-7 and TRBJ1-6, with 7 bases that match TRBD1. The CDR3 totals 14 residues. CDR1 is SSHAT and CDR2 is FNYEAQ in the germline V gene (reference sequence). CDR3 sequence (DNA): TGTGCTAGCAGCGCAGACAGGGCCGCCTCACCCCTCAACTTT. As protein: CASSADRAASPLNF. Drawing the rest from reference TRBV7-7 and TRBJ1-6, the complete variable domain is GAGVSQSPRYKVTKRGQDVTLRCDPISSHATLYWYQQALGQGPEFLTYFNYEAQPDKSGLPSDRFSAERPEGSISTLTIQRTEQRDSAMYRCASSADRAASPLNFGNGTRLTVT.

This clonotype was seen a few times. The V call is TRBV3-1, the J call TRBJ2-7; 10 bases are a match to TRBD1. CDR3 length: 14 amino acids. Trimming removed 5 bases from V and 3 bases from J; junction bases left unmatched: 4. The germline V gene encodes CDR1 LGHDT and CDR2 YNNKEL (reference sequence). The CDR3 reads CASSSRTGGYEQYF. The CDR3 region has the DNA TGTGCCAGCAGCTCGCGGACAGGGGGCTACGAGCAGTACTTC.

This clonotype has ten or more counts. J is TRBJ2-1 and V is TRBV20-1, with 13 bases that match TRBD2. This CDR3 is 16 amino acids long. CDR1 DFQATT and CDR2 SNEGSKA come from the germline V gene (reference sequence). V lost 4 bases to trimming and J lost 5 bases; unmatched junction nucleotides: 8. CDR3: CSANLPGLAGHNEQFF. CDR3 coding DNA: TGCAGTGCTAATCTCCCGGGACTAGCGGGGCACAATGAGCAGTTCTTC.

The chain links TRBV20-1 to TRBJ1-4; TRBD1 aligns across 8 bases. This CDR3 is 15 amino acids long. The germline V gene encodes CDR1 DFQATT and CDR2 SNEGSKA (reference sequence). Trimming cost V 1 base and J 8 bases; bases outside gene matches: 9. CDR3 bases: TGCAGTGCTAGAGGTTGGACAGGGCAGGAGGAAAAACTGTTTTTT. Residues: CSARGWTGQEEKLFF.

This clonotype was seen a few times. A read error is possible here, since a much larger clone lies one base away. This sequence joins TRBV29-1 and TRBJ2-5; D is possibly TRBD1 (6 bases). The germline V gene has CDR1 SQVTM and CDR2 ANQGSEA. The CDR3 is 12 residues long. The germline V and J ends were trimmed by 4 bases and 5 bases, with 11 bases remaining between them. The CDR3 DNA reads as TGCAGCGTTGGACGGACAGAGGAGACCCAGTACTTC. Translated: CSVGRTEETQYF.

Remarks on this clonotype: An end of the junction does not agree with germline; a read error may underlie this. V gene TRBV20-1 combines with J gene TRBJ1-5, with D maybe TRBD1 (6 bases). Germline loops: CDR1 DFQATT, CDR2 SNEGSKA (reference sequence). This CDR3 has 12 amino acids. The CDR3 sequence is CSTGNGNQPQNF. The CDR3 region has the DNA TGCAGCACAGGGAATGGCAATCAGCCCCAGAATTTT.

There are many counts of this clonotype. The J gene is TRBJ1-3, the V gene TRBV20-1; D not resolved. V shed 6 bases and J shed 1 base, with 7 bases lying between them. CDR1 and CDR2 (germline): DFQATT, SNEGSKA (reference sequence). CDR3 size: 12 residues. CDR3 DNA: TGCAGTGCCCGGACGTCTGGAAACACCATATATTTT. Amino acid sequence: CSARTSGNTIYF.

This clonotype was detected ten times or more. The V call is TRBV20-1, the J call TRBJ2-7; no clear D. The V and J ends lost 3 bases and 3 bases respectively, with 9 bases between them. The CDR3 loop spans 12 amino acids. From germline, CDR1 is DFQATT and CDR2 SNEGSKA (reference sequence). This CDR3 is CSASGKLYEQYF. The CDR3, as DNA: TGCAGTGCTAGCGGAAAGCTCTACGAGCAGTACTTC.

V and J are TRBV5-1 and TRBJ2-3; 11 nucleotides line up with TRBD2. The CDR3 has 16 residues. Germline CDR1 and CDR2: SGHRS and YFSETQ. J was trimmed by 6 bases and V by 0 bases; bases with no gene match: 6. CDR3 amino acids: CASSLDLTSGADTQYF. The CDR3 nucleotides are TGCGCCAGCAGCTTGGACCTGACTAGCGGGGCCGATACGCAGTATTTT.

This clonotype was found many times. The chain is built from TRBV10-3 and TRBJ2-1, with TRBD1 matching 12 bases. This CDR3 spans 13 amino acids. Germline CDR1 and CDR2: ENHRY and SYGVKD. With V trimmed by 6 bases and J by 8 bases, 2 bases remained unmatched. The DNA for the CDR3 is TGTGCCATCAGGGGACAGGGGGCCGATGAGCAGTTCTTC. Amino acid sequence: CAIRGQGADEQFF.

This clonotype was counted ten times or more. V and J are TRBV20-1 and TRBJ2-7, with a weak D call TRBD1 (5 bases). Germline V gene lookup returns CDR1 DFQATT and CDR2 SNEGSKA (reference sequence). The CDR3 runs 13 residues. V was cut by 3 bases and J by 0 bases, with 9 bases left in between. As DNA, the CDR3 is TGCAGTGCTAGGAGACAGAGCTCCTACGAGCAGTACTTC. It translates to CSARRQSSYEQYF.

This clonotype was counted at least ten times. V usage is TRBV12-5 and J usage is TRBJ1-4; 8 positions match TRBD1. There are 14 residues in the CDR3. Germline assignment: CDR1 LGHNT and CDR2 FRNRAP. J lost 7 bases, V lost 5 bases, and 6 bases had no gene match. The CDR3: CASGPGQGREKLFF. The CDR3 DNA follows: TGTGCTAGTGGTCCCGGACAGGGTCGTGAAAAACTGTTTTTT.

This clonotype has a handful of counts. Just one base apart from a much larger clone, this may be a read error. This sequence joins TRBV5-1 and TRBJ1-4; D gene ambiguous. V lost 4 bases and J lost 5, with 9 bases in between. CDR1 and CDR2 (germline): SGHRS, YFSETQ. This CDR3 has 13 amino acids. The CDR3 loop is CASSLGKNEKLFF. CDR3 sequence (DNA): TGCGCCAGCAGCCTCGGAAAGAATGAAAAACTGTTTTTT.

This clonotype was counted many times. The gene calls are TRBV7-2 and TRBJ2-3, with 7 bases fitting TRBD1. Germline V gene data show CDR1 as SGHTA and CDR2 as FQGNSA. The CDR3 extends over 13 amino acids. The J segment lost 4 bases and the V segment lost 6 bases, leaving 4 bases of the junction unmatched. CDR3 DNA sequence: TGTGCCAGCAGTAAACAGGGGTCAGATACGCAGTATTTT. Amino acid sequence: CASSKQGSDTQYF.

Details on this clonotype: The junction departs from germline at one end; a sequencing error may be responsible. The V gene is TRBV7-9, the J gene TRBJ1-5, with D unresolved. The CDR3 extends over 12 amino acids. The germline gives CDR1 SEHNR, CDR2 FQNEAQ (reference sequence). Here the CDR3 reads CASSLGSQPQNF. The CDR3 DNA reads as TGTGCCAGCAGCTTAGGGAGTCAGCCCCAGAATTTT.

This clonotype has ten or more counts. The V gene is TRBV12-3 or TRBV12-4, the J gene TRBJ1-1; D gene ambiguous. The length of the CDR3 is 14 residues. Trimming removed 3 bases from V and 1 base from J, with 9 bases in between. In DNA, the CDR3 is TGTGCCAGCAGTTTCCGTCTCTGGAACACTGAAGCTTTCTTT. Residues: CASSFRLWNTEAFF.

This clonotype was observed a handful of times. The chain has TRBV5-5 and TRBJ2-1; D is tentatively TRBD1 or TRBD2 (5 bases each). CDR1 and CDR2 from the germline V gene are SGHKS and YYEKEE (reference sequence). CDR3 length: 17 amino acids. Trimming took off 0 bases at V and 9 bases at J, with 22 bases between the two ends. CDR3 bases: TGTGCCAGCAGCTTGGTTGGCAGGGTGTTAGGAGGAGGTGAGCAGTTCTTC. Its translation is CASSLVGRVLGGGEQFF.

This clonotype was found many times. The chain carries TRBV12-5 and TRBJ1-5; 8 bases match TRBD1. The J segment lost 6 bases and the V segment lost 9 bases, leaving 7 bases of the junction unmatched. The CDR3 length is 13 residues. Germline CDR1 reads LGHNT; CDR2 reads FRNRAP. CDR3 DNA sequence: TGTGCTAGCGCAGGGGGCGCGGGTCAGCCCCAGCATTTT. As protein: CASAGGAGQPQHF.

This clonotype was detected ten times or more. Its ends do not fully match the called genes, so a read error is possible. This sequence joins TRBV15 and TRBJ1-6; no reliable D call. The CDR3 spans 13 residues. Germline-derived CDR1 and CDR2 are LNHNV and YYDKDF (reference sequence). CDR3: CATSRANNSPLNF. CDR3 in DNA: TGTGCCACCAGCAGAGCAAATAATTCACCCCTCAACTTT.

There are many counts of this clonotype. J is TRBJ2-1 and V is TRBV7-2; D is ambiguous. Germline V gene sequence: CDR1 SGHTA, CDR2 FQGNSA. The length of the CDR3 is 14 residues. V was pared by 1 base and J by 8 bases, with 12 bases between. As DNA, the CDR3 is TGTGCCAGCAGCTTAGTATTTAGAAGCGATGAGCAGTTCTTC. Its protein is CASSLVFRSDEQFF.

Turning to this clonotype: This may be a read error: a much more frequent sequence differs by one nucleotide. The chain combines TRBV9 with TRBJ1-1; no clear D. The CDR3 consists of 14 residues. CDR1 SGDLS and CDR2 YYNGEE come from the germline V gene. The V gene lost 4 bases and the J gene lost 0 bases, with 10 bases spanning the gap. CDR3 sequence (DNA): TGTGCCAGCAGCCATATGTCCATGAACACTGAAGCTTTCTTT. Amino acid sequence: CASSHMSMNTEAFF.

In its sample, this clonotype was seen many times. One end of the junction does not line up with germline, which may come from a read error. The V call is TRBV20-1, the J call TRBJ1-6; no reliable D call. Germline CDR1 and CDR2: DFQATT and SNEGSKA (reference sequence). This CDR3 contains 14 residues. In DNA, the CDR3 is TGCAGTGCTAGGCGGACGGATTATAATTCACCCCTCAACTTT. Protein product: CSARRTDYNSPLNF.

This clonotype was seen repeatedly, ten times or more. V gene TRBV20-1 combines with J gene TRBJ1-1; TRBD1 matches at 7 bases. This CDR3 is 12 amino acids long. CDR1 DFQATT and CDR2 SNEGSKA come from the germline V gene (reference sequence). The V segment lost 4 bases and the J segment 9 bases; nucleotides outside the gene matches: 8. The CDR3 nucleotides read TGCAGTGCTAAAGGACAGGATGGCCAAGCTTTCTTT. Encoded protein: CSAKGQDGQAFF.

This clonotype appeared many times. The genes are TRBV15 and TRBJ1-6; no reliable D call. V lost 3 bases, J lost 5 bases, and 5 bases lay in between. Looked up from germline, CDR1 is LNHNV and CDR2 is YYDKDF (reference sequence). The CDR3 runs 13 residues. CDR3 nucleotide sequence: TGTGCCACCAGCAGCCGGAATAATTCACCCCTCCACTTT. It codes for CATSSRNNSPLHF.

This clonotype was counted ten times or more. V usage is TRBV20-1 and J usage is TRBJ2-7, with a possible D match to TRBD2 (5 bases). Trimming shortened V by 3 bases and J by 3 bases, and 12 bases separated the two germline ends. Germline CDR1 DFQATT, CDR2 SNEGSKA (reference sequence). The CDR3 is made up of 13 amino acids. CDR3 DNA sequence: TGCAGTGCTAGCCGGGAAAGAAGCTACGAGCAGTACTTC. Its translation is CSASRERSYEQYF.